This T cell receptor beta chain was obtained from a study of shared clonotypes between healthy human individuals. Study-level points and caveats: The sharing of about 5% of naive CD4 clonotypes was seen across a handful of donors.

As to this clone: Antigen specificity is unknown.

The germline V gene encodes CDR1 SGHTA and CDR2 FQGNSA. V lost 1 base and J lost 0, with 10 bases in between. The CDR3 has 15 amino acids. Profiling relied on immunoSEQ multiplex PCR, and the TCRdb table lists in-frame clones only, not all of them. The table has about 1 million clones, about 75% seen once. Sequencing was carried out using memory CD4+ T cells sorted from blood. Subset meaning: CD45RA-negative fraction. The chain combines TRBV7-2 with TRBJ2-7, with D perhaps TRBD2 (5 bases). This receptor was obtained from a man aged 18 to 30 in good health. CDR3 DNA: TGTGCCAGCAGCTTAGGCGGGTGGAACTCCTACGAGCAGTACTTC. Translated, it gives CASSLGGWNSYEQYF.